This note documents a single TCR beta chain sequence. They ran version v3.0 of the immunoSEQ assay at survey level. Only in-frame clones appear in the TCRdb table, and some are missing; sequencing was by immunoSEQ multiplex PCR. The sample comprises tens of thousands of clones, 80% to 90% of which are singletons, and under 7.5% rests with the top ten. The data are from a study of long-term antiretroviral therapy in people with HIV. Unmatched junction bases numbered 7, after V lost 2 bases and J lost 6 bases. Germline V CDR1 and CDR2: SNHLY, FYNNEI. This CDR3 spans 16 amino acids. The clonotype originates from a man aged 45-65 years with HIV. The starting material was unsorted PBMCs, obtained roughly 5 years before starting antiretroviral therapy. The chain is built from TRBV2 and TRBJ2-2, with 9 bases identical to TRBD2. As DNA, the CDR3 is TGTGCCAGCAGTGAAAACGGCGGGGGGGCATCCGGGGAGCTGTTTTTT. This codes for CASSENGGGASGELFF.